This T cell receptor beta chain was recorded in a study of T cell changes during pregnancy in multiple sclerosis (dated by TCRdb to the late 2010s). In the study overall: The study examined how the T cell repertoire changed over the course of pregnancy in women with multiple sclerosis.

On this clone: Which antigen it targets is not known. It has no much larger one-base neighbor in the sample; base qualities were not kept.

From V the trimming removes 3 bases and from J it removes 6 bases, while the gene matches leave 10 bases of the junction unaccounted for. Reading the germline V gene (reference sequence) gives CDR1 LNHDA and CDR2 SQIVND. The CDR3 goes from the cysteine to the phenylalanine over 16 residues. CDR3 DNA is the only sequence kept; it has 48 bases, read in frame from the first base. Library creation used the immunoSEQ multiplex PCR assay. The source is immuneACCESS, and TCRdb retained only in-frame sequences with V and J called. Part of the clones is not carried over; for the studies checked, unresolved V genes explain less than half of this, and the remainder is unexplained. Recorded for this sample are approximately 37,000 clones; more than 85% of them occurred a single time. Clones ranked in the top ten supply 0.6% to 0.75% of the sample.

The chain was built from TRBV19 and TRBJ2-1, and TRBD2 aligns with 8 junction nucleotides. This material consisted of CD4+ T cells from peripheral blood mononuclear cells, taken in the third trimester of pregnancy. This clonotype was obtained from a female donor with multiple sclerosis, enrolled in a pregnancy study. The CDR3: CASSMRPGTRGNEQFF. The DNA is as follows: TGTGCCAGTAGTATGAGACCCGGGACTAGAGGCAATGAGCAGTTCTTC.